The rows below give T cell receptor beta chains drawn from one sample of a study of T-cell memory formation after mild COVID-19. From the 5' RACE reads, TCRdb called clonotypes with MiXCR, one entry per CDR3 protein. The repertoire holds 150,000 to 200,000 distinct CDR3 sequences, with 10% to 15% as singletons. Sequences were obtained from PBMCs or a T cell subset sorted from them (not recorded which). The receptors here all came from a man aged 18 to 30 who had mild COVID-19 (a few samples of this study predate the infection). Cell type and time point are not known. Each CDR3 is given with its conserved first and last residue. The D gene is left open where the match is weak. Size is omitted from some rows. Given values are once, few, many or a class for expanded clones.

D,size,V,J,CDR3,DNA
.,.,TRBV11-3,TRBJ1-1,CASSTDSLTEAFF,TGTGCCAGCAGCACCGACAGTCTCACTGAAGCTTTCTTT
.,many,TRBV20-1,TRBJ2-7,CSARGSTANPYEQYF,TGCAGTGCTAGAGGGTCGACCGCTAACCCCTACGAGCAGTACTTC
.,few,TRBV18,TRBJ2-5,CASSPAQETQYF,TGTGCCAGCTCCCCGGCCCAAGAGACCCAGTACTTC
.,.,TRBV2,TRBJ1-2,CASSPLGTSYGYTF,TGTGCCAGCAGTCCCCTTGGGACAAGCTATGGCTACACCTTC
.,.,TRBV12-3/TRBV12-4,TRBJ2-3,CASTRGGLPSTDTQYF,TGTGCCAGCACCAGGGGGGGTTTACCTAGCACAGATACGCAGTATTTT
.,.,TRBV20-1,TRBJ1-2,CSASMGMDGYTF,TGCAGTGCTAGTATGGGGATGGATGGCTACACCTTC
TRBD2,few,TRBV5-4,TRBJ2-3,CASSLRMAGGQDTQYF,TGTGCCAGCAGCTTGAGGATGGCGGGGGGGCAGGATACGCAGTATTTT
TRBD1,.,TRBV10-2,TRBJ1-1,CASARGRVDTEAFF,TGCGCCAGCGCGAGGGGGCGGGTGGACACTGAAGCTTTCTTT
TRBD1,many,TRBV11-2,TRBJ1-2,CASSLTGVYGYTF,TGTGCCAGCAGCTTAACAGGGGTATATGGCTACACCTTC
.,.,TRBV5-6,TRBJ1-2,CASSSLVAGGYTF,TGTGCCAGCAGCTCTTTGGTCGCGGGAGGCTACACCTTC
.,few,TRBV9,TRBJ2-3,CASSEQPQNTDTQYF,TGTGCCAGCAGCGAGCAGCCACAAAACACAGATACGCAGTATTTT
TRBD1,.,TRBV12-3/TRBV12-4,TRBJ1-2,CASKRDRDGYTF,TGTGCCAGCAAACGGGACAGGGATGGCTACACCTTC
.,few,TRBV7-8,TRBJ2-7,CASRPTRQGEQYF,TGTGCCAGCAGACCCACGCGGCAAGGCGAGCAGTACTTC
TRBD2,.,TRBV20-1,TRBJ2-3,CSAAGDITDTQYF,TGCAGTGCTGCGGGAGACATCACAGATACGCAGTATTTT
TRBD1,few,TRBV6-5,TRBJ1-3,CASSYGTVLPGNTIYF,TGTGCCAGCAGCTATGGGACAGTTCTACCTGGAAACACCATATATTTT
TRBD2,few,TRBV27,TRBJ2-1,CASSTNGGKQFF,TGTGCCAGCAGTACTAACGGGGGGAAGCAGTTCTTC
TRBD2,.,TRBV20-1,TRBJ2-5,CSAPPLAGSETQYF,TGCAGTGCACCACCCCTAGCGGGAAGCGAGACCCAGTACTTC
TRBD2,many,TRBV9,TRBJ2-1,CASSVAGSGGSDEQFF,TGTGCCAGCAGCGTAGCTGGTAGCGGGGGGAGCGATGAGCAGTTCTTC
.,once,TRBV18,TRBJ1-1,CASSPRGDSLRGEAFF,TGTGCCAGCTCACCACGGGGGGACTCTTTAAGGGGTGAAGCTTTCTTT
.,few,TRBV7-2,TRBJ1-6,CASSLQAVRGAADNSPLHF,TGTGCCAGCAGCTTACAGGCAGTAAGGGGGGCCGCGGATAATTCACCCCTCCACTTT
.,.,TRBV5-4,TRBJ1-3,CASSQGTGNTIYF,TGTGCCAGCAGCCAAGGGACGGGAAACACCATATATTTT
.,.,TRBV6-2/TRBV6-3,TRBJ1-5,CASSLRTSPKFNQPQHF,TGTGCCAGCAGTCTCCGGACCTCGCCGAAATTCAATCAGCCCCAGCATTTT
TRBD2,few,TRBV2,TRBJ2-1,CASRSERGLARSYNEQFF,TGTGCCAGCAGATCAGAGAGGGGACTAGCTCGTTCCTACAATGAGCAGTTCTTC
.,few,TRBV18,TRBJ1-1,CASSPLRGPHEAFF,TGTGCCAGCTCACCACTGAGGGGCCCACATGAAGCTTTCTTT
TRBD2,.,TRBV5-1,TRBJ2-3,CASSLVPAGGTDTQYF,TGCGCCAGCAGCTTGGTTCCAGCGGGGGGGACAGATACGCAGTATTTT
.,.,TRBV3-1,TRBJ2-2,CASSQAGAAGELFF,TGTGCCAGCAGCCAAGCAGGGGCGGCCGGGGAGCTGTTTTTT
.,few,TRBV9,TRBJ1-5,CASSRSKDQPQHF,TGTGCCAGCTCTAGATCGAAGGATCAGCCCCAGCATTTT
TRBD1,.,TRBV2,TRBJ2-3,CASTPDRGLADTQYF,TGTGCCAGCACGCCGGACAGGGGGCTCGCAGATACGCAGTATTTT
TRBD2,few,TRBV20-1,TRBJ2-7,CSAKGPGLTYEQYF,TGCAGTGCTAAGGGCCCGGGACTAACCTACGAGCAGTACTTC
.,.,TRBV2,TRBJ2-5,CASRERVGSRQETQYF,TGTGCCAGCAGGGAAAGGGTGGGGTCTAGGCAAGAGACCCAGTACTTC
TRBD1,.,TRBV12-3/TRBV12-4,TRBJ1-2,CASSSDRDRANYGYTF,TGTGCCAGCAGTTCGGACCGGGACAGAGCTAACTATGGCTACACCTTC
TRBD1,many,TRBV6-5,TRBJ1-1,CASSYSGPQGVYTEAFF,TGTGCCAGCAGTTACTCGGGCCCCCAGGGGGTATACACTGAAGCTTTCTTT
.,.,TRBV5-1,TRBJ2-3,CASSVSSGTDTQYF,TGCGCCAGCAGCGTCTCTAGCGGCACAGATACGCAGTATTTT
.,.,TRBV28,TRBJ1-1,CASSLLLDGTEAFF,TGTGCCAGCAGTCTGCTTCTTGATGGCACTGAAGCTTTCTTT
.,few,TRBV30,TRBJ1-5,CAWSVGSPQPQHF,TGTGCCTGGAGTGTAGGGTCACCTCAGCCCCAGCATTTT
TRBD1,few,TRBV2,TRBJ2-1,CASGRNRGSVNEQFF,TGTGCCAGCGGGAGGAACAGGGGGAGTGTGAATGAGCAGTTCTTC
TRBD2,many,TRBV5-1,TRBJ2-3,CASSLAGGPTDTQYF,TGCGCCAGCAGCCTAGCGGGGGGCCCCACAGATACGCAGTATTTT
.,.,TRBV7-2,TRBJ2-5,CASSSPPGGETQYF,TGTGCCAGCAGCAGCCCGCCTGGGGGGGAGACCCAGTACTTC
.,.,TRBV20-1,TRBJ2-5,CSAREEKTQYF,TGCAGTGCTAGAGAGGAAAAGACCCAGTACTTC
.,.,TRBV7-2,TRBJ2-7,CASSGNAMGEQYF,TGTGCCAGCAGCGGAAACGCCATGGGGGAGCAGTACTTC
TRBD1,few,TRBV19,TRBJ2-5,CASSPGQQTQETQYF,TGTGCCAGTAGTCCGGGACAGCAGACCCAAGAGACCCAGTACTTC
.,.,TRBV11-3,TRBJ2-3,CASSLRVTDTQYF,TGTGCCAGCAGCTTAAGGGTCACAGATACGCAGTATTTT
.,few,TRBV12-3/TRBV12-4,TRBJ2-5,CASSPDTQETQYF,TGTGCCAGCAGCCCCGACACCCAAGAGACCCAGTACTTC
.,few,TRBV28,TRBJ1-3,CASSLLDSDSGNTIYF,TGTGCCAGCAGTCTTCTGGACAGTGACTCTGGAAACACCATATATTTT
TRBD1,few,TRBV10-3,TRBJ1-1,CAISEQTGDTEAFF,TGTGCCATCAGTGAGCAGACAGGGGACACTGAAGCTTTCTTT
.,few,TRBV10-3,TRBJ2-5,CAISVEEETQYF,TGTGCCATCAGTGTAGAGGAGGAGACCCAGTACTTC
TRBD2,medium-sized,TRBV7-3,TRBJ2-5,CASSPGGPLETQYF,TGTGCCAGCAGCCCGGGGGGGCCCTTGGAGACCCAGTACTTC